Presented here are 14 T cell receptor beta chains from one specimen sequenced in a study of blood T cell repertoires in COVID-19. Assay used: immunoSEQ multiplex PCR; TCRdb lists only in-frame clones, some missing. The sample lists about 350,000 clones, around nine tenths occurring once. The source material was peripheral blood. The source of these receptors is a woman in her seventies with COVID-19, enrolled during active disease.

This rearrangement joins TRBV20-1 to TRBJ1-2; 7 bases fit TRBD1. With V trimmed by 3 bases and J by 6 bases, 10 bases remained unmatched. Germline assignment: CDR1 DFQATT and CDR2 SNEGSKA (reference sequence). The CDR3 extends over 14 amino acids. DNA for the CDR3: TGCAGTGCTAGTGCCCCAACAGGGGTCGATGGCTACACCTTC. It is translated as CSASAPTGVDGYTF.

The chain uses TRBV18 and TRBJ1-1; possibly TRBD1 for D (6 bases). The CDR3 totals 15 residues. The V gene's germline CDR1 is KGHSH and CDR2 LQKENI. V was clipped by 7 bases and J by 3 bases, with 18 bases between them. CDR3 protein: CASCRTASPDTEAFF. CDR3 in DNA: TGTGCCAGCTGTCGGACAGCCTCTCCAGACACTGAAGCTTTCTTT.

V and J are TRBV19 and TRBJ1-2; D is unresolved. Germline V lookup: CDR1 LNHDA, CDR2 SQIVND (reference sequence). Deletions cut 2 bases from V and 6 bases from J, with 10 bases between. CDR3 length: 13 amino acids. CDR3 loop: CASSIRSGDGYTF. The CDR3 DNA sequence: TGTGCCAGTAGTATAAGGAGCGGTGATGGCTACACCTTC.

This chain uses TRBV6-5 with TRBJ2-2; 11 nucleotides agree with TRBD1. Per germline, CDR1 MNHEY and CDR2 SVGAGI. V shed 8 bases and J 9 bases; nucleotides not matched to a gene: 8. The CDR3 consists of 14 residues. The CDR3 DNA follows: TGTGCCAGCCTATGGACAGGGGGCAACAGGGAGCTGTTTTTT. This sequence encodes CASLWTGGNRELFF.

The chain recombines TRBV30 with TRBJ2-7; 8 bases are a match to TRBD1. CDR3 size: 14 residues. The J segment lost 6 bases and the V segment lost 4 bases, leaving 11 bases of the junction unmatched. Germline CDR1 and CDR2: GTSNPN and SVGIG (reference sequence). The CDR3 nucleotides are TGTGCCTGGACACCCGACAGGGGAGTAGGCGAGCAGTACTTC. Its protein product is CAWTPDRGVGEQYF.

Here the CDR3 DNA reads TGTGCCAGCAGCTCACAGGCAATCCGCGGCTTGGGTGGCTACACCTTC. Protein: CASSSQAIRGLGGYTF. The chain employs TRBV7-8 and TRBJ1-2, with TRBD1 as a possible D gene (5 bases). The V gene's germline CDR1 is SGHVS and CDR2 FQNEAQ. The CDR3 covers 16 residues. Trimming cost V 4 bases and J 7 bases, with 22 bases left between them.

The rearrangement links TRBV6-2 or TRBV6-3 to TRBJ2-7; maybe TRBD2 (5 bases). The germline V gene has CDR1 MNHEY and CDR2 SVGEGT. The CDR3 consists of 14 residues. V lost 6 bases to trimming and J lost 9 bases, with 21 bases between them. Here the CDR3 DNA reads TGTGCCAGCAGCCTCCGCCTCACTAGAGACGGGCAGTACTTC. Translated: CASSLRLTRDGQYF.

CDR3 sequence: CASSGEGDSNQPQHF. Written as DNA, the CDR3 is TGTGCCAGCAGCGGAGAGGGGGATAGCAATCAGCCCCAGCATTTT. The V call is TRBV7-8, the J call TRBJ1-5, with D tentatively TRBD1 (6 bases). Germline V gene lookup returns CDR1 SGHVS and CDR2 FQNEAQ. With 5 bases removed from V and 0 bases from J, the gap between germline ends came to 11 bases. The CDR3 length is 15 residues.

This chain's CDR3 is CASSLGQGARGGEAFF. CDR3 sequence (DNA): TGTGCCAGCAGCCTGGGACAGGGGGCGAGAGGGGGTGAAGCTTTCTTT. V and J are TRBV7-2 and TRBJ1-1; TRBD1 agrees at 12 bases. The CDR3 runs to 16 residues. V shed 5 bases and J 7 bases; nucleotides not matched to a gene: 11. Per germline, CDR1 SGHTA and CDR2 FQGNSA.

V is TRBV4-1 and J is TRBJ1-5; TRBD1 matches at 10 bases. Per the germline V gene, CDR1 is MGHRA and CDR2 is YSYEKL. CDR3 length: 16 amino acids. Trimming at V came to 2 bases and at J to 6 bases, leaving 7 bases not matched to a gene. CDR3 region: CASSQFLDRGSQPQHF. The CDR3 region has the DNA TGCGCCAGCAGCCAATTCTTGGACAGGGGGAGTCAGCCCCAGCATTTT.

The chain links TRBV4-2 to TRBJ2-1; maybe TRBD1 (7 bases). From germline, CDR1 is LGHNA and CDR2 YNFKEQ. The CDR3 consists of 18 residues. Trimming cost V 0 bases and J 3 bases, with 18 bases left between them. The CDR3 nucleotides are TGTGCCAGCAGCCAAGATAAAAGTGCGGGACAGCGCTACAATGAGCAGTTCTTC. It yields the protein CASSQDKSAGQRYNEQFF.

The CDR3 reads CAWARTGGRGSPLHF. DNA for the CDR3: TGTGCCTGGGCCCGGACAGGGGGCCGCGGGTCACCCCTCCACTTT. This chain links TRBV30 with TRBJ1-6; 11 positions agree with TRBD1. The junction had 10 bases not matched to a gene; V was cut back by 5 bases and J by 10 bases. This CDR3 is 15 amino acids long. From germline, CDR1 is GTSNPN and CDR2 SVGIG (reference sequence).

The gene calls are TRBV9 and TRBJ1-6; D uncertain. This CDR3 spans 15 amino acids. CDR1 is SGDLS and CDR2 is YYNGEE in the germline V gene. Between the trimmed V and J ends, which lost 3 bases and 7 bases, there was a span of 14 bases. The CDR3 region is CASSAAAGLNSPLHF. The CDR3 bases are TGTGCCAGCAGCGCCGCGGCGGGTCTCAATTCACCCCTCCACTTT.

This sequence joins TRBV27 and TRBJ1-5, with 10 nucleotides matching TRBD1. The germline gives CDR1 MNHEY, CDR2 SMNVEV (reference sequence). This CDR3 has 13 amino acids. Unmatched junction bases numbered 2, after V lost 6 bases and J lost 6 bases. The CDR3 sequence: CASRTGGGQPQHF. CDR3 nucleotides: TGTGCCAGCAGGACAGGGGGCGGTCAGCCCCAGCATTTT.